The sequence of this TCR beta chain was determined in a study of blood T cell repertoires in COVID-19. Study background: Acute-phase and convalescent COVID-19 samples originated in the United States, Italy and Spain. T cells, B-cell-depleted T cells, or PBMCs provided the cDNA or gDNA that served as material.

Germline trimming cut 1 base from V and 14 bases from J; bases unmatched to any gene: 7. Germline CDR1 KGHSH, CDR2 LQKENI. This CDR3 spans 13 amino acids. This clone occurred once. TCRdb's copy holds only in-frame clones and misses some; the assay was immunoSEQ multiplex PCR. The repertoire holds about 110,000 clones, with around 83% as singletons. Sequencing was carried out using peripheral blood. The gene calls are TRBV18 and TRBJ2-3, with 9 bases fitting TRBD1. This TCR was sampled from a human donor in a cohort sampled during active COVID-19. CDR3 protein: CASSPQQTGGSYF. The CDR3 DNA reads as TGTGCCAGCTCACCACAACAAACAGGGGGCTCGTATTTT.